Here is one TCR beta chain with its context. This receptor's antigen is unknown. Base-call qualities are not available, and no considerably larger clone is one nucleotide away. Donors were a few dozen systemically healthy Caucasian individuals from Russia aged roughly 6 to 90 years. Each donor gave 8.5 to 10 milliliters of peripheral blood, collected into EDTA-treated Vacutainer tubes. Ficoll-Paque density-gradient centrifugation was used to isolate PBMCs, with at least 6.5 million obtained per sample. Trizol reagent was used to extract total RNA from the PBMCs, yielding at least 6 micrograms per sample. For every donor, an aliquot of PBMCs went through flow cytometry to measure the percentages of naive CD45RAhigh/CD27high T cells. The data were taken from a study of blood T cells in healthy people across ages (dated by TCRdb to the mid-2010s). In the study overall: Template switching captured roughly one uniquely barcoded TCR beta cDNA molecule per two T cells in model experiments. Donors were grouped into four age groups: young (average approximately 16 years), middle-aged (39), aged (over 55) and long-lived (approximately 78). To track age-related changes in TCR beta repertoire diversity, the study relied on deep sequencing normalized with unique cDNA molecular identifiers. For two donors (one aged 18 to 30 and one aged 80 or older), the study analyzed two additional independent replicas of 1 million unique cDNA reads from the same blood draw. To avoid experimental bias, donors of different ages were spread randomly across the sequencing lanes.

To prepare the library, 5' RACE was applied. Sequencing used an Illumina HiSeq 2500. A second PCR of roughly 7 to 11 cycles was performed with a sample-barcoded 5' primer and a J-beta primer mix. Each TCR beta cDNA molecule received a unique molecular identifier from a template-switch 5' adaptor carrying 12 random nucleotides. Each sample yielded at least 2.5 million CDR3-containing paired-end reads. The Mint cDNA synthesis kit, primed by a TRBC-specific oligonucleotide, was used to synthesize first-strand cDNA from all RNA. All cDNA was treated with uracil-DNA glycosylase and then went through a first 18-cycle PCR with the universal primers M1SS and BC2_uni_R. In the original analysis: For normalization, 1 million high-quality reads were randomly selected from each sample, with every read carrying a distinct molecular identifier. Reads with shared molecular identifiers were discarded instead of being binned into consensus sequences. MiTCR, run with a Q25 quality threshold and the strictest error-elimination algorithm, handled CDR3 identification, clonotype clustering and error correction. A nonparametric unseen species model with Euler transformation was used to estimate lower-bound total TCR beta diversity. TCRdb handled the public reads itself, with Q25 trimming in fastp and clone calling in MiXCR, and kept productive beta chains. Each record represents a unique CDR3 protein, reported with the most common genes and DNA among its rows. None of the V and J calls come from the authors' own analysis; TCRdb made them. The sample includes some 1.6 million distinct CDR3 sequences, with 30% to 35% observed a single time. The ten largest clones capture around 10% of the sample.

The CDR3, from cysteine to phenylalanine, totals 15 residues. Only CDR3 DNA is held: 45 bases, read in frame from base 1. CDR1 DFQATT and CDR2 SNEGSKA were looked up in the germline V gene (reference sequence). The germline V end is reduced by 3 bases and the J end by 4 bases; junction bases left unmatched: 9. Results and caveats for the whole study, not just this receptor: Compared with the aged group, the long-lived group had more naive CD4+ T cells, fewer expanded clones and increased TCR diversity, suggesting age selection. Observed TCR beta diversity correlated strongly with the percentage of naive T cells measured by flow cytometry. Estimates of total diversity based on one million sequenced T cells were considered lower bounds and underestimates. Donor CMV infection status was unknown, potentially confounding age-related changes in expanded clonotypes. Bulk unsorted PBMC profiling prevented conclusive comparison of naive and antigen-experienced compartments. Observed TCR beta diversity per million T cells fell roughly linearly with age, and a significant reduction was already apparent by age about 43.

The sample consisted of blood. Recombination linked TRBV20-1 to TRBJ2-1, with 7 bases matching TRBD1. The sequence was obtained from a woman in her 30s in good health. The sequenced DNA is TGCAGTGCTAGCATACCCGGGACAGTGTACAATGAGCAGTTCTTC. Protein translation: CSASIPGTVYNEQFF.